This entry describes one TCR beta chain. Its cognate antigen has yet to be identified. No clone much larger than this one lies a single base away; base qualities are absent. This sample was included in a study of response to subunit inactivated influenza vaccine listed by TCRdb under 2018. In the study overall: The study used deep quantitative T cell receptor repertoire profiling to track responses to a trivalent subunit inactivated influenza vaccine. Points the paper makes about the study in general: According to the authors, only a limited number of new T cells may be recruited by each seasonal influenza vaccination.

Measured from the cysteine to the phenylalanine, the CDR3 is 14 residues long. Kept here is only the CDR3 DNA, which spans 42 bases and is read in frame from base 1. The germline V gene yields WSHSY for CDR1 and SAAADI for CDR2. For this chain, trimming is 6 bases at the V end and 6 bases at the J end, and the number of junction bases without a gene match is 6. Preparation of the library involved RT-PCR. Data came from an Illumina HiSeq 2500. TCRdb reanalyzed the raw reads on its own, using fastp at Q25 for trimming and MiXCR for clone calling, and kept in-frame beta chains. Rows with a matching CDR3 protein are joined into one entry that keeps the most common DNA and genes. Counted in this sample were approximately 530,000 distinct CDR3 sequences; roughly 13% of them appeared once. The ten top clones hold approximately 14% of the sample. In the paper's terms, the time point label means: approximately 40 days after influenza vaccine administration.

This TCR was sampled from a man in his fifties who received an inactivated influenza vaccine. Donor details come from another sample of the same person, matched by shared clones. This specimen was PBMCs from blood, taken roughly 48 days after vaccination. The V and J genes are TRBV10-2 and TRBJ1-5; the central 9 bases match TRBD1. The base sequence is TGCGCCAGCAGCGGGACAGGGAGCGGTCAGCCCCAGCATTTT. This yields the protein CASSGTGSGQPQHF.